Listed below are T cell receptor beta chains from one sample, sequenced in a study of blood T cell repertoires in COVID-19. The table came from immunoSEQ multiplex PCR; TCRdb's copy has only in-frame clones and leaves some out. The sample includes more than 65,000 clones, 84% of them seen just once. Specimen: peripheral blood. These receptors were collected from a man in his forties or fifties with acute or convalescent COVID-19. Each CDR3 is given without its conserved first and last residue. A D gene is named only where the DNA matches it firmly.

- TRBV19 ASSRGVIYNEQF
- TRBV12-3/TRBV12-4 ASTSSGGGEQF
TRBD1 TRBV4-1 ASSQGQRSSYNSPLH
TRBD2 TRBV19 ASSTGLRAYEQY
- TRBV27 ASSPKGEGYIQY
TRBD1 TRBV7-9 ASTSGTGLRLAQY
TRBD1 TRBV6-5 ASAPTGGSEQY
- TRBV9 ASSVDPGDRTEAF
- TRBV9 ASSVEGAGGANVLT
- TRBV28 ASSVPIPGAEQY